This TCR beta chain was profiled in a study of blood T cell repertoires in COVID-19. Study information: Some COVID-19 samples were acute and others convalescent; all came from the United States, Italy and Spain. Nucleic acid was either cDNA or gDNA, and it came from T cells, B-cell-depleted T cells, or PBMCs.

The CDR3 has 13 amino acids. V was shortened by 4 bases and J by 3 bases, with 7 bases between the two germline ends. Looked up from germline, CDR1 is SGHNT and CDR2 is YYREEE (reference sequence). Sequencing was performed with immunoSEQ multiplex PCR; in TCRdb, only in-frame clones are kept and a portion is missing. The data hold 270,000 or so clones, with approximately 87% observed a single time. Enrolled during active infection, Seattle patients were then followed longitudinally. The sequenced material came from peripheral blood. This chain joins TRBV5-4 and TRBJ2-2; maybe TRBD1 (5 bases). The receptor comes from a woman younger than 45 with COVID-19, enrolled during active disease. The CDR3 nucleotides read TGTGCCAGCAGCAGGGGCCACACCGGGGAGCTGTTTTTT. Residues: CASSRGHTGELFF. Variable domain in full (rest from reference TRBV5-4 and TRBJ2-2): ETGVTQSPTHLIKTRGQQVTLRCSSQSGHNTVSWYQQALGQGPQFIFQYYREEENGRGNFPPRFSGLQFPNYSSELNVNALELDDSALYLCASSRGHTGELFFGEGSRLTVL.